Below are 19 T cell receptor beta chains sequenced from a single sample in a study of blood T cell repertoires in COVID-19 (dated by TCRdb to about 2020). The library was made by the immunoSEQ multiplex PCR assay. Held by TCRdb, this immuneACCESS table contains in-frame sequences only and omits some clones. Under half of the omission traces to an unresolved V gene where checked; the cause of the rest is unknown. This sample gives 50,000 to 65,000 clones in total; roughly 90% of them show up just once. The ten biggest clones cover approximately 4% of the sample. Sequencing was performed on peripheral blood. The receptors were sampled from a human donor in a cohort sampled during active COVID-19.

The V gene is TRBV6-6, the J gene TRBJ1-1; D gene ambiguous. V lost 5 bases and J 10 bases, leaving 23 bases between the germline ends. The CDR3 is 15 residues long. Germline values: CDR1 MNHNY, CDR2 SVGAGI (reference sequence). The DNA of the CDR3 is TGTGCCAGCAGTCCTGAACCGGGCCCTAGCGCGGGAGCTTTCTTT. The encoded protein is CASSPEPGPSAGAFF.

This sequence joins TRBV4-3 and TRBJ1-2; D is possibly TRBD1 (5 bases). CDR1 is LGHNA, CDR2 YSLEER, per germline. There are 15 residues in the CDR3. V was pared by 5 bases and J by 3 bases, with 16 bases between. The CDR3 region has the DNA TGCGCCAGCAGCACAAACCCGGGGGGGTACTATGGCTACACCTTC. It is translated as CASSTNPGGYYGYTF.

The rearrangement links TRBV14 to TRBJ2-2; TRBD2 matches at 8 bases. V dropped 0 bases and J dropped 6; count of bases not matched to a gene: 3. This CDR3 has 15 residues. Germline CDR1 is SGHDN and CDR2 is FVKESK. CDR3 residues: CASSQEALAAGELFF. In DNA form, the CDR3 reads TGTGCCAGCAGCCAAGAAGCACTAGCGGCCGGGGAGCTGTTTTTT.

The genes are TRBV7-2 and TRBJ2-3; D might be TRBD1 (6 bases). There are 15 residues in the CDR3. Germline-derived CDR1 and CDR2 are SGHTA and FQGNSA. V was shortened by 7 bases and J by 1 base, with 15 bases between the two germline ends. The DNA of the CDR3 is TGTGCCAGCACCCTTGAGGGGGTGGGCACAGATACGCAGTATTTT. It codes for CASTLEGVGTDTQYF. The full variable domain, with the rest looked up from reference TRBV7-2 and TRBJ2-3, is GAGVSQSPSNKVTEKGKDVELRCDPISGHTALYWYRQSLGQGLEFLIYFQGNSAPDKSGLPSDRFSAERTGGSVSTLTIQRTQQEDSAVYLCASTLEGVGTDTQYFGPGTRLTVL.

V and J are TRBV12-5 and TRBJ1-1, with D unresolved. The V gene lost 1 base and the J gene lost 1 base, with 10 bases spanning the gap. The CDR3 has 15 residues. CDR1 LGHNT and CDR2 FRNRAP come from the germline V gene. CDR3 in amino acids: CASGLGNTANTEAFF. CDR3 nucleotides: TGTGCTAGTGGTTTGGGAAACACAGCGAACACTGAAGCTTTCTTT.

This chain connects TRBV5-4 to TRBJ2-1, with D tentatively TRBD2 (5 bases). V was shortened by 2 bases and J by 1 base, with 10 bases between the two germline ends. There are 15 residues in the CDR3. Germline V gene lookup returns CDR1 SGHNT and CDR2 YYREEE (reference sequence). The CDR3 DNA follows: TGTGCCAGCAGCTTCCGGACTCTTTCCTACAATGAGCAGTTCTTC. Its protein product is CASSFRTLSYNEQFF.

The chain combines TRBV30 with TRBJ1-5; D is unclear. This CDR3 has 15 amino acids. V was trimmed by 2 bases and J by 0 bases, leaving 11 bases between them. Germline values: CDR1 GTSNPN, CDR2 SVGIG (reference sequence). In DNA, the CDR3 is TGTGCCTGGAGTAGCGGGGTCGTTAGCAATCAGCCCCAGCATTTT. Translated: CAWSSGVVSNQPQHF.

The V and J genes are TRBV19 and TRBJ2-7; TRBD1 matches at 9 bases. The trim removed 6 bases at V and 3 bases at J, leaving 6 bases unmatched. The CDR3 totals 14 residues. Looked up from germline, CDR1 is LNHDA and CDR2 is SQIVND (reference sequence). Here the CDR3 reads CASRDSDRGYEQYF. The CDR3 DNA is TGTGCCAGTAGGGATTCGGACAGGGGCTACGAGCAGTACTTC.

The chain employs TRBV11-2 and TRBJ1-2; tentatively, D is TRBD1 (6 bases). With 4 bases removed from V and 8 bases from J, the gap between germline ends came to 11 bases. Germline lookup yields CDR1 SGHAT and CDR2 FQNNGV. The CDR3 contains 12 residues. In DNA form, the CDR3 reads TGTGCCAGCAGCTCCGGACAGATGGGCTACACCTTC. Translated, it gives CASSSGQMGYTF.

This chain's CDR3 is CASSLGQYTEAFF. In DNA, the CDR3 is TGTGCCAGCAGCTTGGGTCAGTACACTGAAGCTTTCTTT. The chain joins TRBV5-6 to TRBJ1-1; the D is unclear. Trimming stripped 0 bases from V and 3 bases from J, with 6 bases between. Germline lookup yields CDR1 SGHDT and CDR2 YYEEEE. The CDR3 contains 13 residues.

In this sample, this clone turned up once. V usage is TRBV19 and J usage is TRBJ2-1; 8 bases agree with TRBD1. This CDR3 region has 17 residues. Per the germline V gene, CDR1 is LNHDA and CDR2 is SQIVND (reference sequence). V shed 0 bases and J 5 bases; nucleotides not matched to a gene: 9. This chain's CDR3 is CASSIDSGQGLDNEQFF. The CDR3 coding sequence is TGTGCCAGTAGTATAGATTCTGGACAGGGATTGGACAATGAGCAGTTCTTC.

The chain couples TRBV27 to TRBJ2-7; the match to TRBD2 covers 12 bases. This CDR3 has 14 amino acids. V shed 9 bases, J shed 3 bases, and the junction held 6 bases outside the gene matches. Germline V lookup: CDR1 MNHEY, CDR2 SMNVEV (reference sequence). The CDR3 region has the DNA TGTGCCAGTGGACTAGCGGGAAATAGCTACGAGCAGTACTTC. It specifies CASGLAGNSYEQYF.

This clone was seen a single time. The chain is built from TRBV5-1 and TRBJ2-3, with 8 nucleotides matching TRBD2. Germline CDR1 and CDR2: SGHRS and YFSETQ. There are 14 residues in the CDR3. V was clipped by 4 bases and J by 4 bases; unmatched bases: 5. The CDR3 spells CASSIAGFADTQYF. As DNA, the CDR3 is TGCGCCAGCAGCATAGCGGGGTTTGCAGATACGCAGTATTTT.

The chain links TRBV19 to TRBJ2-7; 8 bases are shared with TRBD2. Unmatched junction bases numbered 9, after V lost 6 bases and J lost 5 bases. The V gene's germline CDR1 is LNHDA and CDR2 SQIVND (reference sequence). The CDR3 contains 14 residues. The CDR3: CASSRTSTMDEQYF. CDR3 DNA sequence: TGTGCCAGTAGCAGGACTAGCACCATGGACGAGCAGTACTTC.

This clone was seen only a few times. V and J are TRBV12-3 or TRBV12-4 and TRBJ2-7, with D uncertain. The CDR3 covers 12 residues. The germline V and J ends were trimmed by 5 bases and 3 bases, with 8 bases remaining between them. The CDR3 region is CASSRGFYEQYF. The CDR3 DNA is TGTGCCAGCAGTCGAGGATTCTACGAGCAGTACTTC.

The chain employs TRBV15 and TRBJ2-3; 9 nucleotides align to TRBD2. The ends lost 9 bases at V and 3 bases at J; junction bases unmatched: 7. This CDR3 comprises 14 residues. CDR1 and CDR2 from the germline V gene are LNHNV and YYDKDF (reference sequence). CDR3 DNA sequence: TGTGCCACTAAACCGGGACTAGCAACAGATACGCAGTATTTT. It is translated as CATKPGLATDTQYF.

V is TRBV5-1 and J is TRBJ2-1; weak D call: TRBD2 (5 bases). Germline V gene sequence: CDR1 SGHRS, CDR2 YFSETQ. The CDR3 has 15 amino acids. The V and J ends lost 1 base and 4 bases respectively, with 12 bases between them. DNA of the CDR3: TGCGCCAGCAGCTTGTTGGCAGGCGGGTACAATGAGCAGTTCTTC. Translated: CASSLLAGGYNEQFF.

The rearrangement joins TRBV14 to TRBJ1-1, with TRBD1 matching over 7 bases. This CDR3 is built from 17 residues. Trimming removed 0 bases from V and 7 bases from J; junction bases left unmatched: 14. In germline, CDR1 is SGHDN, CDR2 FVKESK. Here the CDR3 reads CASSQDWGAGTAIEAFF. The CDR3 nucleotides are TGTGCCAGCAGCCAAGATTGGGGAGCCGGGACAGCAATTGAAGCTTTCTTT.

A few counts support this clone. This chain links TRBV5-6 with TRBJ2-2; D perhaps matches TRBD1 (6 bases). Per germline, CDR1 SGHDT and CDR2 YYEEEE. The CDR3 totals 14 residues. V shed 4 bases and J shed 4 bases, with 11 bases lying between them. Here the CDR3 DNA reads TGTGCCAGCAGCGACTACAGGGCCACCGGGGAGCTGTTTTTT. Translated, it gives CASSDYRATGELFF.